This record covers a single TCR beta chain. Its antigen is still unknown. Within the sample, other DNA sequences also encode this same CDR3. Assay: immunoSEQ multiplex PCR; the TCRdb copy retains only in-frame clones and omits some. The table has some 130,000 clones, approximately 85% seen once. This entry is derived from a study of T cell responses to AZD1222 COVID-19 vaccine. Findings and limits, study-wide: Following two doses of AZD1222, Spike-specific TCR breadth and depth rose. Repertoires were sampled only after the peak T cell response. Mapped onto spike, vaccine-associated CD4 TCRs spanned it and were dominant at 160-218 and 743-854. White British people made up most donors, females outnumbered males, and clonal diversity was possibly underestimated.

This receptor was identified in an adult in good health. The sample was peripheral blood, taken on day 0 of AZD1222 vaccination.

The CDR3 DNA reads as TGTGCCAGCAGTTTAGACAGGGACACTGAAGCTTTCTTT. This encodes CASSLDRDTEAFF. V usage is TRBV27 and J usage is TRBJ1-1; TRBD1 agrees at 7 bases. Losses at the gene ends were 2 bases for V and 3 bases for J; bases not matched to a gene: 0. Germline loops: CDR1 MNHEY, CDR2 SMNVEV (reference sequence). The CDR3 runs to 13 residues.